Listed below are T cell receptor beta chains from one sample, sequenced in a study of blood T cell repertoires in COVID-19. Sequencing used immunoSEQ multiplex PCR; TCRdb keeps in-frame clones, though not all of them. The sample includes about 400,000 clones, 85% to 90% seen only once; the top ten take about 1.7%. The sequenced sample was PBMCs or T cells enriched from blood (not recorded which). The receptors were sampled from a woman aged 25-40 years who had recovered from COVID-19. CDR3s include the opening cysteine and the closing phenylalanine or tryptophan. A D gene is named only where the DNA matches it firmly. Size is stated for part of the rows, as once, few or many counts, or as a class when the clone is expanded.

. | . | TRBJ1-2 | TRBV11-2 | TGTGCCAGCAGCTTAGGAGGGCGGAACTATGGCTACACCTTC | CASSLGGRNYGYTF
. | TRBD1 | TRBJ1-6 | TRBV7-2 | TGTGCCAGCAGCAACGCCCCTATTCCGGGGACAGTTCATTCACCCCTCCACTTT | CASSNAPIPGTVHSPLHF
few | TRBD2 | TRBJ2-1 | TRBV10-3 | TGTGCCATCAGTGAGTCTCGTGGAGCTAGCGGGGGCTACAATGAGCAGTTCTTC | CAISESRGASGGYNEQFF
. | TRBD2 | TRBJ2-1 | TRBV5-1 | TGCGCCAGCAGCGCGACTAGCGGGGGCCAGCACAATGAGCAGTTCTTC | CASSATSGGQHNEQFF
once | TRBD1 | TRBJ2-7 | TRBV28 | TGTGCCAGCAGTTTGGCAGGGGGATTGTACGAGCAGTACTTC | CASSLAGGLYEQYF
. | . | TRBJ1-2 | TRBV5-6 | TGTGCCAGCAGCTTGCAGGGGAGTATTGGCTACACCTTC | CASSLQGSIGYTF
few | TRBD1 | TRBJ2-7 | TRBV7-2 | TGTGCCAGCAGCTCCCCATTGGGGACAGGGTCCTACGAGCAGTACTTC | CASSSPLGTGSYEQYF
once | TRBD2 | TRBJ2-1 | TRBV18 | TGTGCCAGCTCACCAGTAGCGGGAGGGCCCAATGAGCAGTTCTTC | CASSPVAGGPNEQFF
. | . | TRBJ2-7 | TRBV18 | TGTGCCAGCTCACCATGGAGAGACTACGAGCAGTACTTC | CASSPWRDYEQYF
once | . | TRBJ2-5 | TRBV7-3 | TGTGCCAGCAGCCCCTACGGGGGACAGCAAGAGACCCAGTACTTC | CASSPYGGQQETQYF
. | . | TRBJ1-2 | TRBV12-3/TRBV12-4 | TGTGCCAGCACACCAGACAGGAGCTATGGCTACACCTTC | CASTPDRSYGYTF
. | . | TRBJ1-2 | TRBV2 | TGTGCCAGCAGTTCAAAGAAGGGGGACTATGGCTACACCTTC | CASSSKKGDYGYTF
. | TRBD1 | TRBJ1-1 | TRBV4-2 | TGTGCCAGCAGCTCTCCGACAGGGATGAACACTGAAGCTTTCTTT | CASSSPTGMNTEAFF
. | TRBD1 | TRBJ2-1 | TRBV5-6 | TGTGCCAGCAGCTTGGAGGACAGGGCGAATGAGCAGTTCTTC | CASSLEDRANEQFF
. | . | TRBJ1-3 | TRBV18 | TGTGCCAGCTCACGAGGGCGTGAGGACACCATATATTTT | CASSRGREDTIYF
. | TRBD2 | TRBJ2-1 | TRBV24-1 | TGTGCCACCAGTGACCTGACTAGCGGGTCGTACAATGAGCAGTTCTTC | CATSDLTSGSYNEQFF
. | . | TRBJ2-4 | TRBV6-2/TRBV6-3 | TGTGCCAGCAGTCGACTTCGGAACATTCAGTACTTC | CASSRLRNIQYF
. | TRBD2 | TRBJ2-2 | TRBV13 | TGTGCCAGCAGTCCACTTACGGCGACTAGCGGGGAAAACACCGGGGAGCTGTTTTTT | CASSPLTATSGENTGELFF
. | . | TRBJ2-5 | TRBV5-8 | TGTGCCAGCAGCCCGGGATGGGGGCGGGAGACCCAGTACTTC | CASSPGWGRETQYF
. | . | TRBJ2-1 | TRBV5-6 | TGTGCCAGCAGCTTGCAACCGGTGGCCTACAATGAGCAGTTCTTC | CASSLQPVAYNEQFF
. | TRBD1 | TRBJ1-3 | TRBV7-9 | TGTGCCAGCAGCTTACAGGGGGGAGTGGTTGGAAACACCATATATTTT | CASSLQGGVVGNTIYF
. | . | TRBJ1-3 | TRBV18 | TGTGCCAGCTCAGAGGATGTCTCTGGAAACACCATATATTTT | CASSEDVSGNTIYF
. | . | TRBJ1-1 | TRBV18 | TGTGCCAGCTCACCAATCCAGGGTGAAGCTTTCTTT | CASSPIQGEAFF
. | . | TRBJ1-1 | TRBV11-2 | TGTGCCAGCAGGCGCGGGGGGTCAGCTTTCTTT | CASRRGGSAFF
. | TRBD2 | TRBJ2-3 | TRBV10-3 | TGTGCCATCAGTGAAAGGGGACTAGCGGGAGAAAGCACAGATACGCAGTATTTT | CAISERGLAGESTDTQYF
. | . | TRBJ1-2 | TRBV29-1 | TGCAGCGCACTATACGGAGGAAACTATGGCTACACCTTC | CSALYGGNYGYTF
once | TRBD1 | TRBJ1-5 | TRBV7-8 | TGTGCCAGCAGCGGCCGGGACAGCGGGCAGCCCCAGCATTTT | CASSGRDSGQPQHF
once | . | TRBJ2-3 | TRBV7-3 | TGTGCCAGCAGCCACGGCGTTGGGGTAGCGAACACAGATACGCAGTATTTT | CASSHGVGVANTDTQYF
. | TRBD1 | TRBJ2-5 | TRBV29-1 | TGCAGCGTTGGGGGTCGCGACAGGGGACGGGAGACCCAGTACTTC | CSVGGRDRGRETQYF
. | . | TRBJ1-1 | TRBV19 | TGTGCCAGCCTGCAGGGTTTCGCTGAAGCTTTCTTT | CASLQGFAEAFF
. | TRBD1 | TRBJ1-1 | TRBV7-2 | TGTGCCAGCAGCGTTCAGGGGGCGGGCACTGAAGCTTTCTTT | CASSVQGAGTEAFF
. | TRBD2 | TRBJ2-1 | TRBV7-3 | TGTGCCAGCAGCTCACTAGCGGGGACCTACAATGAGCAGTTCTTC | CASSSLAGTYNEQFF
once | TRBD1 | TRBJ2-3 | TRBV5-4 | TGTGCCAGCAGCTTGAACAGGGGGATGGAGTATTTT | CASSLNRGMEYF
. | TRBD1 | TRBJ1-4 | TRBV18 | TGTGCCAGCTCATCCGGGACAGGGGGAGGAGAAAAACTGTTTTTT | CASSSGTGGGEKLFF
once | TRBD1 | TRBJ2-7 | TRBV7-9 | TGTGCCAGCAGCTTTGGGACAGTGTACGAGCAGTACTTC | CASSFGTVYEQYF
. | . | TRBJ1-2 | TRBV2 | TGTGCCAGCAGTGAAGTAGGAGACTATGGCTACACCTTC | CASSEVGDYGYTF
. | . | TRBJ2-2 | TRBV11-3 | TGTGCCAGCAGCCCAGACACCGGGGAGCTGTTTTTT | CASSPDTGELFF
once | . | TRBJ2-5 | TRBV4-2 | TGTGCCAGCAGCCAAGATACGACTAGTAGAGAGACCCAGTACTTC | CASSQDTTSRETQYF
. | TRBD1 | TRBJ2-1 | TRBV30 | TGTGCCTGGAGTAAGGGGGACAGCTTCAATGAGCAGTTCTTC | CAWSKGDSFNEQFF
few | . | TRBJ2-5 | TRBV18 | TGTGCCAGCTCACCAATAAGGGGTGAGACCCAGTACTTC | CASSPIRGETQYF
. | TRBD2 | TRBJ2-7 | TRBV30 | TGTGCCTGGAGTTTCCTAGCGGGTCCCTACGAGCAGTACTTC | CAWSFLAGPYEQYF
. | . | TRBJ2-3 | TRBV9 | TGTGCCAGCAGGGGGGGTGGAGATACGCAGTATTTT | CASRGGGDTQYF
. | TRBD1 | TRBJ1-2 | TRBV12-3/TRBV12-4 | TGTGCCAGCAGTTTCGGGACAGGCAATGGCTACACCTTC | CASSFGTGNGYTF
. | TRBD2 | TRBJ2-2 | TRBV5-4 | TGTGCCAGCAGCTGGACTAGCGGGAGTATGACCGGGGAGCTGTTTTTT | CASSWTSGSMTGELFF
. | . | TRBJ1-2 | TRBV30 | TGTGCCTGGAAAATAGCAGCAGGGGTGTTTCAGGGCTACACCTTC | CAWKIAAGVFQGYTF
. | . | TRBJ2-5 | TRBV7-2 | TGTGCCAGCAGCTTAGTCCCAAAAGAGACCCAGTACTTC | CASSLVPKETQYF